The T cell receptor (beta chain) described here comes from a study of blood T cells in healthy people across ages. Points from the study as a whole: CMV status of donors was not determined, possibly confounding expanded clonotype changes. More naive CD4+ cells and higher diversity were found in long-lived than in aged donors.

Primers used in a second PCR of about 7 to 12 cycles were a sample-barcoded 5' primer and a J-beta primer mix. TCRdb itself ran the 5' RACE reads through MiXCR, one entry per CDR3 protein. The sample lists some 1.6 million distinct CDR3 sequences; about 35% were seen once. A note on this clonotype: What it recognizes is unknown.

This CDR3 has 14 residues. V lost 6 bases and J 1 base, leaving 12 bases between the germline ends. The germline CDR1 and CDR2 sequences are LGHDT and YNNKEL (reference sequence). The rearrangement joins TRBV3-1 to TRBJ2-5; a possible D gene is TRBD2 (6 bases). The sequenced sample was blood. The TCR sequence derives from a woman aged 25 to 39 in good health. The CDR3 bases are TGTGCCAGCAGATCCCGGGGGTTCCAAGAGACCCAGTACTTC. The encoded protein is CASRSRGFQETQYF.